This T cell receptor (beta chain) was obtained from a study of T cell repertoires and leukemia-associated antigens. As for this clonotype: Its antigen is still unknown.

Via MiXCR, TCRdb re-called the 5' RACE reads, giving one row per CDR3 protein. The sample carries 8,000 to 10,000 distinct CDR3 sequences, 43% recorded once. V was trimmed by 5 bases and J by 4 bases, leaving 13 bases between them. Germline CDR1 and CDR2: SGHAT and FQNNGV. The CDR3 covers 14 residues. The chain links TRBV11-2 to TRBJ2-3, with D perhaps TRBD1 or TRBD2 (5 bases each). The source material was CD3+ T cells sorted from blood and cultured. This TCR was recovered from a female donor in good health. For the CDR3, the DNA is TGTGCCAGCAGCCCCTGGGACCTTTCAGATACGCAGTATTTT. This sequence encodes CASSPWDLSDTQYF.